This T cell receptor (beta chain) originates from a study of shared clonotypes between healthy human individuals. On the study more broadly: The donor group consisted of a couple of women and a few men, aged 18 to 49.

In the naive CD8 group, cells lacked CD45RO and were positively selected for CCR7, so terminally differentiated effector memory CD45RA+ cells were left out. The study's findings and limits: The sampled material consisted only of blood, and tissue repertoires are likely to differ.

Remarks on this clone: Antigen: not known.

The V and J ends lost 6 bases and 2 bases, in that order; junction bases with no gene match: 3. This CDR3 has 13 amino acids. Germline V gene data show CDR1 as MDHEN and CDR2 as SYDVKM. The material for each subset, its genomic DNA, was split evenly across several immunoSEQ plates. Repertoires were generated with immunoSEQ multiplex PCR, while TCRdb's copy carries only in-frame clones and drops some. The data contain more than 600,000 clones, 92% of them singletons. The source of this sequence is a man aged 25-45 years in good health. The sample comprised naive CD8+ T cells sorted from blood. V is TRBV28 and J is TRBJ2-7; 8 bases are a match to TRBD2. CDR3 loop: CASRTSGPYEQYF. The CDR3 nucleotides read TGTGCCAGCAGAACTAGCGGACCCTACGAGCAGTACTTC.